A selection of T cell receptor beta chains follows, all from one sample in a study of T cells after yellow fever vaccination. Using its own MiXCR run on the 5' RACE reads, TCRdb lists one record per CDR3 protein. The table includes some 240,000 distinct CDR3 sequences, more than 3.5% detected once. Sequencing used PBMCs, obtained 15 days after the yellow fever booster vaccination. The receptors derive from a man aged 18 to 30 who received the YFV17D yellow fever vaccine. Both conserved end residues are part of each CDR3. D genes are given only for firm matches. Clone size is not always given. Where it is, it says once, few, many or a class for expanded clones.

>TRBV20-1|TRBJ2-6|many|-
CSANLQRFSGANVLTF
TGCAGTGCTAACCTACAGCGTTTCTCTGGGGCCAACGTCCTGACTTTC
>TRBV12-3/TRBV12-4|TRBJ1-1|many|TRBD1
CASNPGTDNTEAFF
TGTGCCAGCAACCCCGGGACAGATAACACTGAAGCTTTCTTT
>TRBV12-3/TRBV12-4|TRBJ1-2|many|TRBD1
CASSSLGQAKGYTF
TGTGCCAGCAGTTCCCTGGGACAGGCGAAAGGCTACACCTTC
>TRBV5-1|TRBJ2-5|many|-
CASSLDREETQYF
TGCGCCAGCAGCTTGGACAGGGAAGAGACCCAGTACTTC
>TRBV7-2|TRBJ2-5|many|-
CASSLDRSQETQYF
TGTGCCAGCAGCTTAGACCGAAGCCAAGAGACCCAGTACTTC
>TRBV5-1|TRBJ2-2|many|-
CASSYGRGATGELFF
TGCGCCAGCAGCTACGGCAGGGGGGCCACCGGGGAGCTGTTTTTT
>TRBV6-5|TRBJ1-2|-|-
CASSYGAEYGYTF
TGTGCCAGCAGTTACGGAGCCGAGTATGGCTACACCTTC
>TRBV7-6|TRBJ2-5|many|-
CASSLSPALRAQYF
TGTGCCAGCAGCTTATCCCCGGCATTGCGGGCCCAGTACTTC
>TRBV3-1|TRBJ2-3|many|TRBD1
CASSGTARTDTQYF
TGTGCCAGCAGTGGGACAGCCCGCACAGATACGCAGTATTTT
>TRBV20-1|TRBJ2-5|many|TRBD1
CSARETGSGETQYF
TGCAGTGCTAGAGAGACAGGGTCTGGGGAGACCCAGTACTTC
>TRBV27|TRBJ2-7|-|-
CASSSGAGEQYF
TGTGCCAGCAGTTCAGGGGCCGGCGAGCAGTACTTC
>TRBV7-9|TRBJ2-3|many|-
CASIASTDTQYF
TGTGCCAGCATCGCTAGCACAGATACGCAGTATTTT
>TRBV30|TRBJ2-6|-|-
CAQLNRAGANVLTF
TGTGCCCAGCTCAACAGGGCTGGGGCCAACGTCCTGACTTTC
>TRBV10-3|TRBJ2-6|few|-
CAISESPSGANVLTF
TGTGCCATCAGTGAGTCGCCCTCTGGGGCCAACGTCCTGACTTTC
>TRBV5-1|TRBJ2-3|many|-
CASSPSFRDTQYF
TGCGCCAGCAGCCCGTCCTTTAGGGATACGCAGTATTTT
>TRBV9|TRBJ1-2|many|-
CASSRPDYGYTF
TGTGCCAGCAGCCGACCGGACTATGGCTACACCTTC
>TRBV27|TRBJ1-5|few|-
CASSWTRAQPQHF
TGTGCCAGCAGTTGGACCAGGGCGCAGCCCCAGCATTTT
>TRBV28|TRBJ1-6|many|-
CASTDSGSPLHF
TGTGCCAGCACCGACTCCGGATCACCCCTCCACTTT
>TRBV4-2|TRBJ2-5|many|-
CASSRAGDIRGTQYF
TGTGCCAGCAGCCGAGCTGGGGACATCCGTGGGACCCAGTACTTC
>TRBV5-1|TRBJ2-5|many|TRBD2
CASSLDERGLETQYF
TGCGCCAGCAGCTTGGACGAGCGGGGGTTAGAGACCCAGTACTTC
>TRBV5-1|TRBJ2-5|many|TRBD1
CASSLGPGTGGETQYF
TGCGCCAGCAGCTTGGGCCCCGGGACAGGGGGAGAGACCCAGTACTTC